A selection of T cell receptor beta chains follows, all from one sample in a study of blood T cell repertoires in COVID-19. Profiled with immunoSEQ multiplex PCR; TCRdb holds only in-frame clones, not every one. The data show about 18,000 clones, around 89% seen once. Sequenced sample: PBMCs or T cells enriched from blood (not recorded which). The receptors were gathered from a woman aged 25 to 45 who had recovered from COVID-19. CDR3s include the opening cysteine and the closing phenylalanine or tryptophan. A D gene is named only where the DNA matches it firmly. Only part of the rows carry a size: once, few, many, or a class if the clone is expanded.

D gene: .
V gene: TRBV21-1
clone size: .
J gene: TRBJ2-2
CDR3 protein: CASSKATSSRGPNTGELFF
CDR3 DNA: TGTGCCAGCAGCAAAGCGACATCCTCCAGGGGCCCGAACACCGGGGAGCTGTTTTTT

D gene: TRBD1
V gene: TRBV13
clone size: once
J gene: TRBJ2-7
CDR3 protein: CASSRYRGSYEQYF
CDR3 DNA: TGTGCCAGCAGCCGCTACAGGGGATCCTACGAGCAGTACTTC

D gene: TRBD2
V gene: TRBV2
clone size: once
J gene: TRBJ2-5
CDR3 protein: CASSQSTSGQETQYF
CDR3 DNA: TGTGCCAGCAGCCAATCTACTAGCGGCCAAGAGACCCAGTACTTC

D gene: .
V gene: TRBV27
clone size: .
J gene: TRBJ2-1
CDR3 protein: CASREGTPVYNEQFF
CDR3 DNA: TGTGCCAGCAGAGAAGGGACTCCCGTATACAATGAGCAGTTCTTC

D gene: TRBD1
V gene: TRBV6-2/TRBV6-3
clone size: .
J gene: TRBJ1-5
CDR3 protein: CASSPTGGRNQPQHF
CDR3 DNA: TGTGCCAGCAGCCCCACAGGGGGCCGCAATCAGCCCCAGCATTTT

D gene: TRBD2
V gene: TRBV5-1
clone size: .
J gene: TRBJ2-5
CDR3 protein: CASYGAGGTQETQYF
CDR3 DNA: TGCGCCAGCTATGGGGCGGGGGGTACGCAAGAGACCCAGTACTTC

D gene: .
V gene: TRBV6-2/TRBV6-3
clone size: .
J gene: TRBJ1-2
CDR3 protein: CASSQPGRSNYGYTF
CDR3 DNA: TGTGCCAGCAGCCAACCAGGGCGGTCTAACTATGGCTACACCTTC

D gene: TRBD2
V gene: TRBV11-2
clone size: .
J gene: TRBJ2-7
CDR3 protein: CASSLSPGGNSYEQYF
CDR3 DNA: TGTGCCAGCAGCCTAAGTCCGGGGGGTAACTCCTACGAGCAGTACTTC

D gene: TRBD1
V gene: TRBV11-1
clone size: .
J gene: TRBJ2-5
CDR3 protein: CASSLDRGLAQETQYF
CDR3 DNA: TGTGCCAGCAGCTTAGACAGGGGATTGGCGCAAGAGACCCAGTACTTC

D gene: .
V gene: TRBV2
clone size: .
J gene: TRBJ2-1
CDR3 protein: CASGTYNEQFF
CDR3 DNA: TGTGCCAGCGGTACTTACAATGAGCAGTTCTTC

D gene: .
V gene: TRBV29-1
clone size: .
J gene: TRBJ2-3
CDR3 protein: CSVLFTDTQYF
CDR3 DNA: TGCAGCGTTTTATTCACAGATACGCAGTATTTT

D gene: .
V gene: TRBV24-1
clone size: .
J gene: TRBJ1-4
CDR3 protein: CATSEETQGTNEKLFF
CDR3 DNA: TGTGCCACCAGTGAAGAAACACAGGGTACTAATGAAAAACTGTTTTTT

D gene: .
V gene: TRBV7-9
clone size: .
J gene: TRBJ2-7
CDR3 protein: CASSLVSQGLYEQYF
CDR3 DNA: TGTGCCAGCAGCTTAGTTAGTCAGGGCCTATACGAGCAGTACTTC

D gene: TRBD1
V gene: TRBV19
clone size: .
J gene: TRBJ1-2
CDR3 protein: CASSTLTGVYGYTF
CDR3 DNA: TGTGCCAGTAGTACTCTAACAGGGGTGTATGGCTACACCTTC

D gene: .
V gene: TRBV14
clone size: .
J gene: TRBJ2-7
CDR3 protein: CASSQLDGVHEQYF
CDR3 DNA: TGTGCCAGCAGCCAACTAGACGGGGTCCACGAGCAGTACTTC

D gene: TRBD2
V gene: TRBV9
clone size: .
J gene: TRBJ2-3
CDR3 protein: CASSVVLADTDTQYF
CDR3 DNA: TGTGCCAGCAGCGTAGTACTAGCGGACACAGATACGCAGTATTTT

D gene: .
V gene: TRBV28
clone size: few
J gene: TRBJ1-6
CDR3 protein: CASSFTDNSPLHF
CDR3 DNA: TGTGCCAGCAGTTTTACAGATAATTCACCCCTCCACTTT

D gene: .
V gene: TRBV6-5
clone size: .
J gene: TRBJ2-2
CDR3 protein: CASIYYRENTGELFF
CDR3 DNA: TGTGCCAGCATATACTACAGGGAGAACACCGGGGAGCTGTTTTTT

D gene: .
V gene: TRBV20-1
clone size: .
J gene: TRBJ1-2
CDR3 protein: CSARDLGRYTF
CDR3 DNA: TGCAGTGCTAGAGATCTCGGGAGGTACACCTTC

D gene: .
V gene: TRBV5-1
clone size: once
J gene: TRBJ1-1
CDR3 protein: CASSLGPGNTEAFF
CDR3 DNA: TGCGCCAGCAGCTTGGGGCCGGGGAACACTGAAGCTTTCTTT

D gene: .
V gene: TRBV21-1
clone size: .
J gene: TRBJ2-2
CDR3 protein: CASSKEQGRLVTGELFF
CDR3 DNA: TGTGCCAGCAGCAAAGAACAGGGGAGACTGGTAACCGGGGAGCTGTTTTTT

D gene: .
V gene: TRBV27
clone size: few
J gene: TRBJ1-1
CDR3 protein: CARLRDMNTEAFF
CDR3 DNA: TGTGCCAGGCTTCGGGACATGAACACTGAAGCTTTCTTT

D gene: .
V gene: TRBV24-1
clone size: .
J gene: TRBJ2-1
CDR3 protein: CATSDPSGVNEQFF
CDR3 DNA: TGTGCCACCAGTGATCCCTCAGGGGTCAATGAGCAGTTCTTC

D gene: TRBD1
V gene: TRBV7-9
clone size: once
J gene: TRBJ1-1
CDR3 protein: CASSPPSRDSRQKGSEAFF
CDR3 DNA: TGTGCCAGCAGCCCCCCGTCTCGGGACAGCCGTCAAAAGGGCTCTGAAGCTTTCTTT

D gene: .
V gene: TRBV25-1
clone size: .
J gene: TRBJ1-4
CDR3 protein: CASSELQATNEKLFF
CDR3 DNA: TGTGCCAGCAGTGAATTACAGGCAACTAATGAAAAACTGTTTTTT

D gene: TRBD1
V gene: TRBV5-1
clone size: .
J gene: TRBJ1-1
CDR3 protein: CASSLGTANTEAFF
CDR3 DNA: TGCGCCAGCAGCTTAGGGACAGCTAACACTGAAGCTTTCTTT

D gene: .
V gene: TRBV9
clone size: .
J gene: TRBJ2-3
CDR3 protein: CASSVETGVDTQYF
CDR3 DNA: TGTGCCAGCAGCGTAGAGACGGGTGTAGATACGCAGTATTTT

D gene: .
V gene: TRBV4-1
clone size: .
J gene: TRBJ2-7
CDR3 protein: CASSQDQKNYEQYF
CDR3 DNA: TGCGCCAGCAGCCAAGATCAAAAAAACTACGAGCAGTACTTC

D gene: .
V gene: TRBV7-9
clone size: few
J gene: TRBJ1-1
CDR3 protein: CASSLGGGRPEAFF
CDR3 DNA: TGTGCCAGCAGCTTAGGGGGCGGACGGCCGGAAGCTTTCTTT

D gene: TRBD2
V gene: TRBV2
clone size: once
J gene: TRBJ2-1
CDR3 protein: CASRMTSGGHNEQFF
CDR3 DNA: TGTGCCAGCAGGATGACTAGCGGGGGGCACAATGAGCAGTTCTTC

D gene: .
V gene: TRBV30
clone size: once
J gene: TRBJ1-5
CDR3 protein: CAWSPGGQPQHF
CDR3 DNA: TGTGCCTGGAGCCCGGGGGGACAGCCCCAGCATTTT

D gene: .
V gene: TRBV19
clone size: .
J gene: TRBJ1-3
CDR3 protein: CASSTSLWGRFSGNTIYF
CDR3 DNA: TGTGCCAGTAGTACCAGTCTGTGGGGCCGCTTCTCTGGAAACACCATATATTTT

D gene: .
V gene: TRBV5-5
clone size: .
J gene: TRBJ2-3
CDR3 protein: CASSLQEVETDTQYF
CDR3 DNA: TGTGCCAGCAGCTTGCAAGAGGTTGAGACAGATACGCAGTATTTT

D gene: .
V gene: TRBV2
clone size: few
J gene: TRBJ1-4
CDR3 protein: CASSQGLTNEKLFF
CDR3 DNA: TGTGCCAGCAGTCAGGGGTTAACTAATGAAAAACTGTTTTTT

D gene: TRBD2
V gene: TRBV6-1
clone size: few
J gene: TRBJ2-7
CDR3 protein: CASSEWGGSINYEQYF
CDR3 DNA: TGTGCCAGCAGTGAATGGGGGGGGTCGATAAACTACGAGCAGTACTTC

D gene: .
V gene: TRBV20-1
clone size: .
J gene: TRBJ1-2
CDR3 protein: CSASGEGYGYTF
CDR3 DNA: TGCAGTGCAAGTGGGGAGGGGTATGGCTACACCTTC

D gene: TRBD2
V gene: TRBV7-2
clone size: once
J gene: TRBJ2-7
CDR3 protein: CASSLRPSGGGLSGYEQYF
CDR3 DNA: TGTGCCAGCAGCTTAAGGCCTAGCGGGGGGGGACTATCAGGCTACGAGCAGTACTTC

D gene: .
V gene: TRBV5-1
clone size: .
J gene: TRBJ1-1
CDR3 protein: CASSHPSANTEAFF
CDR3 DNA: TGCGCCAGCAGCCACCCCAGTGCTAACACTGAAGCTTTCTTT

D gene: TRBD1
V gene: TRBV25-1
clone size: .
J gene: TRBJ1-1
CDR3 protein: CASSEYRGNFGTEAFF
CDR3 DNA: TGTGCCAGCAGTGAATACAGGGGGAATTTTGGCACTGAAGCTTTCTTT

D gene: .
V gene: TRBV7-2
clone size: .
J gene: TRBJ1-1
CDR3 protein: CASSLGQANTEAFF
CDR3 DNA: TGTGCCAGCAGCTTAGGACAGGCGAACACTGAAGCTTTCTTT

D gene: .
V gene: TRBV23-1
clone size: .
J gene: TRBJ2-7
CDR3 protein: CASSPSTNTYEQYF
CDR3 DNA: TGCGCCAGCAGTCCTTCGACAAATACCTACGAGCAGTACTTC

D gene: .
V gene: TRBV4-1
clone size: .
J gene: TRBJ1-4
CDR3 protein: CASSQGGGLNEKLFF
CDR3 DNA: TGCGCCAGCAGCCAAGGCGGGGGACTAAATGAAAAACTGTTTTTT

D gene: .
V gene: TRBV6-5
clone size: few
J gene: TRBJ2-2
CDR3 protein: CASSLTEMNTGELFF
CDR3 DNA: TGTGCCAGCAGTCTGACAGAAATGAACACCGGGGAGCTGTTTTTT

D gene: TRBD1
V gene: TRBV23-1
clone size: .
J gene: TRBJ1-2
CDR3 protein: CASSGSDRPGDGYTF
CDR3 DNA: TGCGCCAGCAGTGGCTCGGACAGGCCCGGGGATGGCTACACCTTC

D gene: .
V gene: TRBV9
clone size: .
J gene: TRBJ2-7
CDR3 protein: CASSVGDGTVGYEQYF
CDR3 DNA: TGTGCCAGCAGCGTAGGAGACGGGACTGTAGGCTACGAGCAGTACTTC

D gene: TRBD2
V gene: TRBV6-2/TRBV6-3
clone size: once
J gene: TRBJ2-5
CDR3 protein: CASSTLAGGETQYF
CDR3 DNA: TGTGCCAGCAGTACCCTAGCGGGCGGGGAGACCCAGTACTTC

D gene: .
V gene: TRBV19
clone size: .
J gene: TRBJ1-1
CDR3 protein: CASSVRQESEAFF
CDR3 DNA: TGTGCCAGTAGTGTAAGACAGGAGAGTGAAGCTTTCTTT

D gene: .
V gene: TRBV19
clone size: .
J gene: TRBJ2-5
CDR3 protein: CASSIPSNGGETQYF
CDR3 DNA: TGTGCCAGTAGTATCCCCTCAAACGGTGGAGAGACCCAGTACTTC

D gene: TRBD2
V gene: TRBV5-4
clone size: .
J gene: TRBJ2-7
CDR3 protein: CASGRLAGGHYEQYF
CDR3 DNA: TGTGCCAGCGGCAGACTAGCGGGGGGGCACTACGAGCAGTACTTC